Described below is a single TCR beta chain sequence and its context. The CDR3 has 16 residues. Germline V CDR1 and CDR2: SGHAT, FQNNGV. Deletions cut 2 bases from V and 4 bases from J, with 16 bases between. The data derive from a study of blood T cell repertoires in COVID-19. Here immunoSEQ multiplex PCR was the method, and the copy in TCRdb shows in-frame clones only, minus some. The sample records roughly 340,000 clones, over 70% being singletons. The genes are TRBV11-2 and TRBJ2-3; TRBD2 might be the D (5 bases). The sequenced sample was peripheral blood. This TCR came from a woman aged 45-65 years with COVID-19, enrolled during active disease. The CDR3 sequence is CASSLLTSQVPDTQYF. The CDR3 DNA follows: TGTGCCAGCAGCTTACTTACTAGTCAGGTCCCAGATACGCAGTATTTT.